This T cell receptor (beta chain) was retrieved from a study of cytomegalovirus exposure and HLA in healthy donors. For the study at large: Genotyping showed less than 85% of 300 to 450 donors falling in the Caucasian-associated ancestry cluster.

The table lists this clone with a count of one. The antigen remains unidentified. V shed 6 bases, J shed 3 bases, and the junction held 4 bases outside the gene matches. Per the germline V gene, CDR1 is MDHEN and CDR2 is SYDVKM. CDR3 size: 13 residues. Both 60 Vbeta primers and 13 Jbeta primers went into the PCR. Data came from immunoSEQ multiplex PCR; TCRdb stores just in-frame clones and leaves some out. The sample carries 110,000 to 150,000 clones, more than 75% recorded once. Study-level results: A later analysis showed that HLA-associated TCR beta chains had undergone more clonal expansion than equally common others. As a later analysis revealed, the rate of TCR association differed by HLA locus, with DRB1 most and HLA-C fewest.

Sequencing input: PBMCs. The sequence was obtained from a man in his late teens or twenties in good health and CMV-seropositive. The chain links TRBV28 to TRBJ2-5; TRBD1 matches 7 bases. CDR3 protein: CASSPGQEETQYF. The DNA of the CDR3 is TGTGCCAGCAGCCCCGGACAGGAAGAGACCCAGTACTTC. The full variable domain, in which reference TRBV28 and TRBJ2-5 provide the parts outside the CDR3, is DVKVTQSSRYLVKRTGEKVFLECVQDMDHENMFWYRQDPGLGLRLIYFSYDVKMKEKGDIPEGYSVSREKKERFSLILESASTNQTSMYLCASSPGQEETQYFGPGTRLLVL.